The source of this TCR beta chain is a study of blood T cells in healthy people across ages. The second PCR ran about 6 to 11 cycles with a sample-barcoded 5' primer and J-beta primers. One entry per CDR3 protein results from TCRdb running MiXCR on the 5' RACE reads. The sample lists 630,000 or so distinct CDR3 sequences; 25% to 35% were seen once. Study-level findings and limits: Age brought a roughly linear fall in TCR beta diversity measured per million T cells.

A single count supports this clonotype. Its antigen remains unidentified. A read error may be the cause here, since a much bigger clone is one base away. Germline loops: CDR1 LNHDA, CDR2 SQIVND (reference sequence). The CDR3 contains 16 residues. J was trimmed by 8 bases and V by 6 bases; bases with no gene match: 12. The sequencing sample was made of blood. The receptor's source is a woman over 75 in good health. This chain connects TRBV19 to TRBJ2-1; 11 nucleotides line up with TRBD2. This CDR3 reads CASSRRVSGGADEQFF. The CDR3 DNA reads TGTGCCAGTAGCCGGAGGGTTAGCGGGGGGGCGGATGAGCAGTTCTTC.